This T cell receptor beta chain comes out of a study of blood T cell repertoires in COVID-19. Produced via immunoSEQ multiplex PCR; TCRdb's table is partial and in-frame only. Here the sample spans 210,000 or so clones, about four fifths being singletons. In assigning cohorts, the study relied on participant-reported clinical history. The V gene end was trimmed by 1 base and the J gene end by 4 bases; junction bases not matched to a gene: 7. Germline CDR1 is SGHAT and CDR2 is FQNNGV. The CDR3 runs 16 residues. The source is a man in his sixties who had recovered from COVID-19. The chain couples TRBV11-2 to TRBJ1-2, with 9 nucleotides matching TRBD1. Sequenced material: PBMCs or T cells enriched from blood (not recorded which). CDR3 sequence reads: CASSLASGTGIYGYTF. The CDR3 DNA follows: TGTGCCAGCAGCTTAGCCTCAGGGACAGGGATCTATGGCTACACCTTC.